Below, 22 T cell receptor beta chains from the same sample are listed, as sequenced in a study of a mutant IDH1 vaccine in newly diagnosed glioma. The antigens of these receptors remain unknown. Clones were read by immunoSEQ multiplex PCR, and TCRdb kept only the in-frame ones, dropping some. Of around 56,000 clones in the sample, around 80% were seen once. The time point denotes: week 23, last vaccination. Vaccinated patients received 300 ug of mutant IDH1 20-mer peptide per dose, with topical imiquimod. Sample: PBMCs, taken from a glioma patient whose treatment included an IDH1 peptide vaccine. These receptors all come from a woman in her forties with glioma. Some clones in this sample may be carry-over from other donors' samples.

The rearrangement links TRBV7-9 to TRBJ2-3; D possibly corresponds to TRBD2 (6 bases). The CDR3 extends over 12 amino acids. V lost 5 bases and J lost 6, with 9 bases in between. CDR1 and CDR2 from the germline V gene are SEHNR and FQNEAQ (reference sequence). CDR3 sequence: CASSDTSDTQYF. For the CDR3, the DNA is TGTGCCAGCAGCGACACTAGCGATACGCAGTATTTT.

The V gene is TRBV27, the J gene TRBJ2-7; TRBD1 matches at 11 bases. Per germline, CDR1 MNHEY and CDR2 SMNVEV (reference sequence). After removal of 6 bases from V and 5 bases from J, the junction contained 6 bases not matched to a gene. The CDR3 extends over 14 amino acids. CDR3 nucleotide sequence: TGTGCCAGCAGCTGGACAGGGGGCGCCCACGAGCAGTACTTC. It yields the protein CASSWTGGAHEQYF.

The chain uses TRBV7-2 and TRBJ2-7, with D possibly being TRBD1 (6 bases). Trimming removed 4 bases from V and 0 bases from J, with 10 bases in between. CDR3 length: 14 amino acids. The germline CDR1 and CDR2 sequences are SGHTA and FQGNSA. CDR3: CASSSNRVSYEQYF. The CDR3 DNA reads as TGTGCCAGCAGCTCCAACAGGGTCTCCTACGAGCAGTACTTC.

The chain carries TRBV4-2 and TRBJ1-1; 9 bases map to TRBD1. Unmatched junction bases numbered 14, after V lost 3 bases and J lost 6 bases. CDR3 length equals 17 residues. Germline lookup yields CDR1 LGHNA and CDR2 YNFKEQ. The DNA for the CDR3 is TGTGCCAGCAGCCACTCTACCGGGACAGGGAGGGAGCCTGAAGCTTTCTTT. It specifies CASSHSTGTGREPEAFF.

The V call is TRBV6-1, the J call TRBJ1-4; 9 bases are shared with TRBD1. V lost 6 bases to trimming and J lost 7 bases; unmatched junction nucleotides: 6. The V gene's germline CDR1 is MNHNS and CDR2 SASEGT. The CDR3 is 14 amino acids. Here the CDR3 DNA reads TGTGCCAGCAGCACAGGGGGCTGGGGTGAAAAACTGTTTTTT. Protein: CASSTGGWGEKLFF.

The rearrangement joins TRBV6-5 to TRBJ1-1; TRBD1 agrees at 10 bases. The CDR3 has 12 residues. Germline V gene sequence: CDR1 MNHEY, CDR2 SVGAGI. V was pared by 9 bases and J by 6 bases, with 4 bases of the junction left unmatched. DNA for the CDR3: TGTGCCAGTGGACAGGGGGAGGCTGAAGCTTTCTTT. Translation: CASGQGEAEAFF.

The chain employs TRBV9 and TRBJ2-3, with 7 positions matching TRBD2. V trimming: 3 bases; J trimming: 2 bases; junction bases outside the gene matches: 6. This CDR3 contains 15 residues. From germline, CDR1 is SGDLS and CDR2 YYNGEE. The CDR3 nucleotides are TGTGCCAGCAGCGACCGGGACTATTCCACAGATACGCAGTATTTT. It is translated as CASSDRDYSTDTQYF.

V usage is TRBV27 and J usage is TRBJ2-1; possible D gene TRBD2, 6 bases. Looked up from germline, CDR1 is MNHEY and CDR2 is SMNVEV (reference sequence). The CDR3 has 15 amino acids. The V end was cut by 2 bases, the J end by 0 bases, with 8 bases between. The CDR3 here is CASSLGAGSYNEQFF. DNA of the CDR3: TGTGCCAGCAGTTTAGGAGCGGGCTCCTACAATGAGCAGTTCTTC.

The chain combines TRBV7-6 with TRBJ2-5; D uncertain. Per the germline V gene, CDR1 is SGHVS and CDR2 is FNYEAQ. The CDR3 has 12 amino acids. The V gene lost 2 bases and the J gene lost 4 bases, with 5 bases spanning the gap. The CDR3 nucleotides are TGTGCCAGCAGCTTATGGGCAGAGACCCAGTACTTC. It translates to CASSLWAETQYF.

The chain joins TRBV19 to TRBJ2-7; D may be TRBD1 or TRBD2 (6 bases each). Germline V gives CDR1 LNHDA, CDR2 SQIVND (reference sequence). The CDR3 runs 14 residues. Trimming cost V 1 base and J 6 bases, with 13 bases left between them. The CDR3 DNA sequence: TGTGCCAGTAGTATAGCGGGGGCTTCCCTCGAGCAGTACTTC. Translated, it gives CASSIAGASLEQYF.

The chain employs TRBV30 and TRBJ1-5; D ambiguous. Germline V CDR1 and CDR2: GTSNPN, SVGIG (reference sequence). Trimming pared 2 bases from V and 3 bases from J, leaving 14 bases between. This CDR3 has 15 amino acids. CDR3 nucleotides: TGTGCCTGGAGTTTCCCGGGGTCGAACAATCAGCCCCAGCATTTT. It translates to CAWSFPGSNNQPQHF.

The chain is built from TRBV7-2 and TRBJ2-3; D is unclear. Between the trimmed V and J ends, which lost 2 bases and 2 bases, there was a span of 5 bases. This CDR3 has 13 residues. Germline assignment: CDR1 SGHTA and CDR2 FQGNSA. The CDR3 DNA follows: TGTGCCAGCAGCTTACTATTCACAGATACGCAGTATTTT. Translation gives CASSLLFTDTQYF.

This clone was found once. V usage is TRBV6-5 and J usage is TRBJ1-1; D is uncertain. The ends were cut back, 4 bases at V and 1 base at J, with 10 bases in the middle. CDR1 is MNHEY and CDR2 is SVGAGI in the germline V gene. This CDR3 spans 14 amino acids. The CDR3 loop reads CASSSRGGNTEAFF. CDR3 coding DNA: TGTGCCAGCAGTTCCCGGGGAGGGAACACTGAAGCTTTCTTT.

This clone came up a few times. The chain recombines TRBV30 with TRBJ1-2; the D gene is possibly TRBD1 (5 bases). The CDR3 covers 13 residues. The V end was cut by 1 base, the J end by 8 bases, with 14 bases between. CDR1 and CDR2 (germline): GTSNPN, SVGIG (reference sequence). The CDR3: CAWSDGAGLGYTF. DNA of the CDR3: TGTGCCTGGAGTGATGGGGCAGGGCTAGGCTACACCTTC.

A remark on this clone: The sample carries other DNA sequences with the same CDR3. The J gene is TRBJ1-2, the V gene TRBV5-4; tentative D call: TRBD1 (5 bases). Germline V CDR1 and CDR2: SGHNT, YYREEE (reference sequence). The CDR3 is 13 residues long. V was shortened by 0 bases and J by 4 bases, with 7 bases between the two germline ends. For the CDR3, the DNA is TGTGCCAGCAGCTTGGCAGGGTCCTATGGCTACACCTTC. Translated, it gives CASSLAGSYGYTF. Looking up the rest from reference TRBV5-4 and TRBJ1-2 gives the full variable domain: ETGVTQSPTHLIKTRGQQVTLRCSSQSGHNTVSWYQQALGQGPQFIFQYYREEENGRGNFPPRFSGLQFPNYSSELNVNALELDDSALYLCASSLAGSYGYTFGSGTRLTVV.

This rearrangement joins TRBV9 to TRBJ2-6, with no clear D. The CDR3 has 15 residues. CDR1 is SGDLS, CDR2 YYNGEE, per germline. V gave up 4 bases and J gave up 0 bases, with 8 bases separating them. CDR3 DNA sequence: TGTGCCAGCAGCCCCTTCTCCTCTGGGGCCAACGTCCTGACTTTC. This gives the protein CASSPFSSGANVLTF.

This clone was recorded only once. The J gene is TRBJ1-1, the V gene TRBV27; D possibly corresponds to TRBD1 (6 bases). In germline, CDR1 is MNHEY, CDR2 SMNVEV (reference sequence). The CDR3 is made up of 13 amino acids. V was clipped by 3 bases and J by 7 bases, with 12 bases between them. The CDR3 here is CASSFGGPGEAFF. The CDR3 bases are TGTGCCAGCAGTTTTGGGGGGCCGGGTGAAGCTTTCTTT.

J is TRBJ2-7 and V is TRBV7-2; no clear D gene. Germline V gene lookup returns CDR1 SGHTA and CDR2 FQGNSA. Between the trimmed V and J ends, which lost 2 bases and 2 bases, there was a span of 10 bases. CDR3 size: 14 residues. CDR3 amino acids: CASSLQVSTYEQYF. CDR3 coding DNA: TGTGCCAGCAGCTTACAGGTCAGCACCTACGAGCAGTACTTC.

The V gene is TRBV5-1, the J gene TRBJ1-1; unclear D gene. V was shortened by 0 bases and J by 3 bases, with 6 bases between the two germline ends. The CDR3 runs to 13 residues. The germline V gene encodes CDR1 SGHRS and CDR2 YFSETQ. This CDR3 reads CASSLGWDTEAFF. CDR3 nucleotides: TGCGCCAGCAGCTTGGGCTGGGACACTGAAGCTTTCTTT.

In its sample, this clone was seen a few times. The chain has TRBV30 and TRBJ2-5, with 8 positions matching TRBD2. With V trimmed by 5 bases and J by 2 bases, 7 bases remained unmatched. CDR3 size: 14 residues. CDR1 and CDR2 (germline): GTSNPN, SVGIG (reference sequence). The CDR3 is CAWAGGGLQETQYF. DNA for the CDR3: TGTGCCTGGGCGGGCGGGGGGCTGCAAGAGACCCAGTACTTC.

The genes are TRBV30 and TRBJ1-2; D gene unclear. The V and J ends lost 8 bases and 2 bases respectively, with 15 bases between them. Germline V gene data show CDR1 as GTSNPN and CDR2 as SVGIG (reference sequence). CDR3 length: 13 residues. The CDR3 DNA reads as TGTGCCGGCACATACGGTCGGAACTATGGCTACACCTTC. Amino acid sequence: CAGTYGRNYGYTF.

This clone was seen just once. The chain employs TRBV6-6 and TRBJ2-5; a weak D match, TRBD1 (6 bases). V lost 6 bases and J lost 2, with 16 bases in between. CDR3 length: 15 amino acids. Germline CDR1 reads MNHNY; CDR2 reads SVGAGI (reference sequence). The CDR3 here is CASRDPVGGQETQYF. Written as DNA, the CDR3 is TGTGCCAGCAGAGACCCCGTAGGGGGACAAGAGACCCAGTACTTC.